This TCR beta chain appears in the sequencing data of a study of human T cells and chemical hapten exposure. Each CDR3 protein is one row after TCRdb ran MiXCR on the RACE reads. This sample has 84,000 or so distinct CDR3 sequences, with roughly 8.5% found just once. Study results and caveats: Healthy people's immune response may differ from that of the donors, who had alopecia.

As for time point: pre-sensitization, week 0. Specified treatment: therapeutic diphenylcyclopropenone sensitization with weekly scalp DPC. V trimming: 7 bases; J trimming: 0 bases; junction bases outside the gene matches: 17. This CDR3 is 19 amino acids long. Germline lookup yields CDR1 LNHDA and CDR2 SQIVND (reference sequence). Details on this clonotype: Its antigen is as yet unknown.

The sequencing used whole blood, collected in connection with sensitization to the hapten diphenylcyclopropenone (DPC). The origin of this receptor is a middle-aged man with alopecia areata. Some clones in this sample may be carry-over from other donors' samples. The chain carries TRBV19 and TRBJ1-5, with 8 bases lining up with TRBD1. The CDR3 region is CASTTSTGAGGYSNQPQHF. DNA of the CDR3: TGTGCCAGTACCACCTCAACGGGGGCAGGGGGCTATAGCAATCAGCCCCAGCATTTT.